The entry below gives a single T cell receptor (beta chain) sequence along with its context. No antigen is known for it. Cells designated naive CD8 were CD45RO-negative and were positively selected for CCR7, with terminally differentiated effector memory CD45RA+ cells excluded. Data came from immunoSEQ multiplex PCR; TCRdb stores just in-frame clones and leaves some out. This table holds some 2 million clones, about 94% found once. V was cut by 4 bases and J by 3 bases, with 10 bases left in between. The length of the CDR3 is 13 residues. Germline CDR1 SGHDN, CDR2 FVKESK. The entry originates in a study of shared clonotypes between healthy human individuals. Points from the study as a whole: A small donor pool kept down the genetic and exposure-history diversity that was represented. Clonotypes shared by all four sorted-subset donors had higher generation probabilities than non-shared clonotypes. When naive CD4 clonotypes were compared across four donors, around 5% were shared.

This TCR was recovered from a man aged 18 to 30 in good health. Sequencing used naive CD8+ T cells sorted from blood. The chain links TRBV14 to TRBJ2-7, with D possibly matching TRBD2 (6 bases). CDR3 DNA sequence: TGTGCCAGCAGCCCTTGGGACTTCTACGAGCAGTACTTC. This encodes CASSPWDFYEQYF. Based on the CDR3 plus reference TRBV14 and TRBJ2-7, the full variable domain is EAGVTQFPSHSVIEKGQTVTLRCDPISGHDNLYWYRRVMGKEIKFLLHFVKESKQDESGMPNNRFLAERTGGTYSTLKVQPAELEDSGVYFCASSPWDFYEQYFGPGTRLTVT.